This T cell receptor beta chain was retrieved from a study of blood T cells in healthy people across ages. Many counts were recorded for this clonotype. A second PCR of 7 to 11 cycles used a sample-barcoded 5' primer and a J-beta primer mix. Researchers report that each sample yielded at least 2.5 million CDR3-containing paired-end reads. TCRdb processed the 5' RACE reads anew with MiXCR; each CDR3 protein has one entry. The sample records approximately 960,000 distinct CDR3 sequences, 25% to 30% being singletons. The germline gives CDR1 SEHNR, CDR2 FQNEAQ (reference sequence). Trimming left V 3 bases short and J 1 base short, with 16 bases between. The CDR3 runs to 16 residues. These data are also associated with another study on T cells of mothers and their children. As that report states: Related mother-child pairs showed slightly, non-significantly higher overlap than unrelated pairs.

The TCR comes from a woman in her thirties or forties in good health. The chain links TRBV7-9 to TRBJ2-7; D remains unclear. The sequenced sample was blood. CDR3 residues: CASSFLKVLESYEQYF. CDR3 sequence (DNA): TGTGCCAGCAGCTTCTTAAAGGTCCTCGAGTCCTACGAGCAGTACTTC.